This entry concerns a single TCR beta chain. These data are taken from a study of blood T cell repertoires in COVID-19. TCRdb keeps only in-frame clones here, not all; method: immunoSEQ multiplex PCR. The sample has roughly 230,000 clones, 82% seen once. The receptor was derived from a woman aged 60 to 75 who had recovered from COVID-19. The sequencing input was PBMCs or T cells enriched from blood (not recorded which).

DNA of the CDR3: TGTGCCAGCAGCCCTGAATTTGGGGGCGGCTCCTACAATGAGCAGTTCTTC. Protein product: CASSPEFGGGSYNEQFF. The J gene is TRBJ2-1, the V gene TRBV9; a possible D gene is TRBD1 (6 bases). Trimming shortened V by 4 bases and J by 0 bases, and 17 bases separated the two germline ends. Germline V lookup: CDR1 SGDLS, CDR2 YYNGEE. The CDR3 runs 17 residues.